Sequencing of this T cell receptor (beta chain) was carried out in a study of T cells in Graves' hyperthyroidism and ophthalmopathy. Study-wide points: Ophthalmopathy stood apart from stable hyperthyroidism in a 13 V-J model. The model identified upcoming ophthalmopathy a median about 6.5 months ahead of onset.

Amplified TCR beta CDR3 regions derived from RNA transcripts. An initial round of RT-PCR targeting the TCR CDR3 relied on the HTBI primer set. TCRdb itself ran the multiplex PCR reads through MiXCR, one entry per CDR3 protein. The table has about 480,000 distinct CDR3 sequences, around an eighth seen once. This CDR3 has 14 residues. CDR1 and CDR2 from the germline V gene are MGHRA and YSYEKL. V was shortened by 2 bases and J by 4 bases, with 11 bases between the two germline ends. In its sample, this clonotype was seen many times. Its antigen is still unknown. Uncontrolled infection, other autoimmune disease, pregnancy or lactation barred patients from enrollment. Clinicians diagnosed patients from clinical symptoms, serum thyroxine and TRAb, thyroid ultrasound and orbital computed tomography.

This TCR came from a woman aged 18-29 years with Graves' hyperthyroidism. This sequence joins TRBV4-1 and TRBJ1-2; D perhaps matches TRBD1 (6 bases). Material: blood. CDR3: CASSQRTASYGYTF. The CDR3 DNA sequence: TGCGCCAGCAGCCAACGGACAGCAAGCTATGGCTACACCTTC.